These 31 T cell receptor beta chains were all obtained from the same sample, sequenced in a study of post-analysis software for immune sequencing data. Study-level points and caveats: There were a few TRBV segments more frequent in patients than controls, and TRBV5-6, TRBV5-1 and TRBV20-1 were among them.

For these receptors, no antigen is known. Carried by the TCR beta cDNA libraries were unique molecular identifiers. TCRdb itself ran the PCR reads through MiXCR, one entry per CDR3 protein. This sample has 650,000 to 850,000 distinct CDR3 sequences, with around 42% found just once. Sequencing was done on a sample of blood. The receptors originated from a girl between 10 and 17 years old with multiple sclerosis.

The chain combines TRBV3-1 with TRBJ1-2; 9 bases agree with TRBD1. Germline CDR1 LGHDT, CDR2 YNNKEL (reference sequence). This CDR3 is 15 amino acids long. V lost 4 bases and J lost 2; bases outside the gene matches: 5. The CDR3 sequence is CASSLGTGMNYGYTF. The CDR3 coding sequence is TGTGCCAGCAGCCTCGGGACAGGGATGAACTATGGCTACACCTTC.

Worth noting for this clonotype: A single base separates this from a much larger clone, so it may be a read error. The chain recombines TRBV12-3 or TRBV12-4 with TRBJ1-2, with D unclear. V lost 9 bases to trimming and J lost 6 bases, with 14 bases between them. This CDR3 comprises 12 residues. The CDR3 nucleotides are TGTGCCAGTGGAACGGGGATCCATGGCTACACCTTC. Translated, it gives CASGTGIHGYTF.

The chain has TRBV12-3 or TRBV12-4 and TRBJ1-1, with a weak D call TRBD1 (6 bases). With 6 bases removed from V and 1 base from J, the gap between germline ends came to 18 bases. The CDR3 sequence is 16 residues long. The DNA for the CDR3 is TGTGCCAGCAGCGAGGGGGGGCCCGGGCAGAACACTGAAGCTTTCTTT. As protein: CASSEGGPGQNTEAFF.

This clonotype was detected only once. This sequence joins TRBV7-9 and TRBJ1-1, with 10 bases lining up with TRBD1. This CDR3 has 15 amino acids. Looked up from germline, CDR1 is SEHNR and CDR2 is FQNEAQ (reference sequence). V shed 6 bases, J shed 0 bases, and the junction held 4 bases outside the gene matches. The CDR3 DNA reads as TGTGCCAGCAGGGGACAGGGGCCCTTGAACACTGAAGCTTTCTTT. It codes for CASRGQGPLNTEAFF.

This clonotype has a handful of counts. The rearrangement links TRBV27 to TRBJ2-5; 9 bases map to TRBD1. This CDR3 contains 14 residues. Looked up from germline, CDR1 is MNHEY and CDR2 is SMNVEV (reference sequence). The V gene end was trimmed by 5 bases and the J gene end by 5 bases; junction bases not matched to a gene: 6. The CDR3 loop is CASSVDRGSETQYF. The CDR3 DNA is TGTGCCAGCAGTGTTGACAGGGGGAGTGAGACCCAGTACTTC.

The V call is TRBV3-1, the J call TRBJ2-2; D perhaps matches TRBD1 (6 bases). This CDR3 comprises 16 residues. Germline assignment: CDR1 LGHDT and CDR2 YNNKEL (reference sequence). V was pared by 1 base and J by 4 bases, with 13 bases between. The CDR3 is CASSQGAQGPTGELFF. The CDR3 DNA follows: TGTGCCAGCAGCCAAGGGGCCCAGGGGCCCACCGGGGAGCTGTTTTTT.

This chain connects TRBV7-9 to TRBJ2-3; TRBD1 matches at 7 bases. CDR1 and CDR2 from the germline V gene are SEHNR and FQNEAQ (reference sequence). V shed 6 bases, J shed 2 bases, and the junction held 5 bases outside the gene matches. This CDR3 comprises 14 residues. CDR3 DNA: TGTGCCAGCAGGCCGGGACAGCACACAGATACGCAGTATTTT. This translates into CASRPGQHTDTQYF.

This clonotype was observed a handful of times. The chain uses TRBV28 and TRBJ1-5, with 8 positions matching TRBD1. The CDR3 is 16 amino acids. Germline CDR1 MDHEN, CDR2 SYDVKM. V dropped 5 bases and J dropped 1; count of bases not matched to a gene: 7. The DNA of the CDR3 is TGTGCCAGCAGTCCGCGGACAGGGATGAGCAATCAGCCCCAGCATTTT. It yields the protein CASSPRTGMSNQPQHF.

The chain is built from TRBV10-1 and TRBJ1-1; D may be TRBD1 (5 bases). Germline assignment: CDR1 WNHNN and CDR2 SYGVQD (reference sequence). CDR3 size: 14 residues. V dropped 0 bases and J dropped 4 bases, with 9 bases sitting between them. In nucleotides, the CDR3 is TGCGCCAGCAGTGAGTCCAGGGTGGGCACTGAAGCTTTCTTT. This codes for CASSESRVGTEAFF.

This clonotype was seen a handful of times. The J gene is TRBJ2-3, the V gene TRBV5-1; 7 nucleotides line up with TRBD2. The J segment lost 0 bases and the V segment lost 6 bases, leaving 4 bases of the junction unmatched. CDR1 and CDR2 from the germline V gene are SGHRS and YFSETQ. CDR3 length: 14 residues. Here the CDR3 reads CASTPTSSTDTQYF. CDR3 nucleotide sequence: TGCGCCAGCACCCCGACTAGCAGCACAGATACGCAGTATTTT.

This clonotype occurred a few times. J is TRBJ2-3 and V is TRBV20-1; 9 bases line up with TRBD2. Trimming at V came to 3 bases and at J to 4 bases, leaving 11 bases not matched to a gene. CDR1 is DFQATT, CDR2 SNEGSKA, per germline (reference sequence). This CDR3 contains 16 residues. CDR3 DNA: TGCAGTGCTAGGGACCCGGGCGGGAGGGCCCCAGATACGCAGTATTTT. It yields the protein CSARDPGGRAPDTQYF.

The table lists this clonotype with a few counts. The rearrangement uses TRBV29-1 and TRBJ2-7; 7 bases align to TRBD1. V was clipped by 0 bases and J by 2 bases; unmatched bases: 7. The CDR3 runs 15 residues. From germline, CDR1 is SQVTM and CDR2 ANQGSEA. The CDR3 here is CSVEDGRQGAYEQYF. In DNA, the CDR3 is TGCAGCGTTGAAGATGGGCGACAGGGTGCCTACGAGCAGTACTTC.

The DNA of the CDR3 is TGTGCCAGTTCGGTCCAGGGGGATATGAGCAATCAGCCCCAGCATTTT. Translated, it gives CASSVQGDMSNQPQHF. The gene calls are TRBV6-4 and TRBJ1-5; 7 bases are a match to TRBD1. The V segment lost 9 bases and the J segment 1 base; nucleotides outside the gene matches: 12. This CDR3 is built from 16 residues. Looked up from germline, CDR1 is MRHNA and CDR2 is SNTAGT.

V gene TRBV5-6 combines with J gene TRBJ2-7; a weak D match, TRBD2 (6 bases). Germline V lookup: CDR1 SGHDT, CDR2 YYEEEE. CDR3 size: 17 residues. V gave up 4 bases and J gave up 0 bases, with 20 bases separating them. The CDR3 coding sequence is TGTGCCAGCAGCGCCGAAGGCGGCGGGGTCTACTCCTACGAGCAGTACTTC. The encoded protein is CASSAEGGGVYSYEQYF.

This chain links TRBV3-1 with TRBJ2-3, with no clear D. This CDR3 has 14 amino acids. V was trimmed by 6 bases and J by 2 bases, leaving 12 bases between them. Germline V gives CDR1 LGHDT, CDR2 YNNKEL (reference sequence). CDR3 protein: CASRSRPFTDTQYF. The CDR3 nucleotides read TGTGCCAGCAGGTCTCGACCCTTCACAGATACGCAGTATTTT.

The chain carries TRBV9 and TRBJ2-7; D unclear. The V gene lost 4 bases and the J gene lost 2 bases, with 16 bases spanning the gap. CDR3 size: 15 residues. CDR1 and CDR2 (germline): SGDLS, YYNGEE. The CDR3 DNA reads TGTGCCAGCAGCCCAGATGGAGTACCCGCCTACGAGCAGTACTTC. Its translation: CASSPDGVPAYEQYF.

The V and J genes are TRBV20-1 and TRBJ2-7, with TRBD2 matching 7 bases. Germline CDR1 is DFQATT and CDR2 is SNEGSKA (reference sequence). CDR3 length: 14 residues. After removal of 1 base from V and 0 bases from J, the junction contained 3 bases not matched to a gene. In DNA, the CDR3 is TGCAGTGCTAGAGCACCTAGCGGCTCCTACGAGCAGTACTTC. Amino acids: CSARAPSGSYEQYF.

The chain links TRBV3-1 to TRBJ2-1; 7 bases map to TRBD1. Germline V gene lookup returns CDR1 LGHDT and CDR2 YNNKEL (reference sequence). The CDR3 is 16 residues long. Trimming cost V 2 bases and J 2 bases; bases outside gene matches: 6. CDR3 DNA: TGTGCCAGCAGCCAACTTAGGACAGGTCCCTACAATGAGCAGTTCTTC. It encodes CASSQLRTGPYNEQFF.

This clonotype was found a few times. The chain employs TRBV7-9 and TRBJ1-1, with TRBD1 as a possible D gene (6 bases). V was cut by 10 bases and J by 4 bases, with 22 bases left in between. The CDR3 length is 15 residues. Germline V gives CDR1 SEHNR, CDR2 FQNEAQ (reference sequence). The CDR3 loop is CATSLGGVYITEAFF. CDR3 in DNA: TGTGCCACCTCCCTCGGGGGCGTATATATCACTGAAGCTTTCTTT.

This clonotype came up once. The rearrangement joins TRBV9 to TRBJ1-2, with a possible D match to TRBD1 (6 bases). Trimming took off 8 bases at V and 6 bases at J, with 17 bases between the two ends. The CDR3 runs to 13 residues. Germline V lookup: CDR1 SGDLS, CDR2 YYNGEE. The CDR3, as DNA: TGTGCCAGTTCCGCAGGGGCGGTAAATGGCTACACCTTC. Translated: CASSAGAVNGYTF. The full variable domain, in which reference TRBV9 and TRBJ1-2 provide the parts outside the CDR3, is DSGVTQTPKHLITATGQRVTLRCSPRSGDLSVYWYQQSLDQGLQFLIQYYNGEERAKGNILERFSAQQFPDLHSELNLSSLELGDSALYFCASSAGAVNGYTFGSGTRLTVV.

The V call is TRBV3-1, the J call TRBJ2-5, with 13 positions matching TRBD2. The junction had 9 bases not matched to a gene; V was cut back by 0 bases and J by 5 bases. This CDR3 spans 18 amino acids. Germline assignment: CDR1 LGHDT and CDR2 YNNKEL (reference sequence). Here the CDR3 DNA reads TGTGCCAGCAGCCAAGAGGCCGGACTAGCGGGAGTTGGGGAGACCCAGTACTTC. Translation: CASSQEAGLAGVGETQYF.

J is TRBJ1-6 and V is TRBV3-1, with unresolved D. V was trimmed by 0 bases and J by 10 bases, leaving 4 bases between them. Germline lookup yields CDR1 LGHDT and CDR2 YNNKEL (reference sequence). This CDR3 has 12 amino acids. This CDR3 is CASSQEGSPLHF. CDR3 bases: TGTGCCAGCAGCCAAGAAGGCTCACCCCTCCACTTT.

This clonotype has a handful of counts. At one of its ends the junction is not consistent with the germline gene, which may arise from a read error. This chain links TRBV5-1 with TRBJ2-3, with D perhaps TRBD1 (6 bases). Germline V gives CDR1 SGHRS, CDR2 YFSETQ. The CDR3 spans 15 residues. Written as DNA, the CDR3 is TGTGCCAGCAGCACAGGGTTGGCTGCGACAGATACGCAGTATTTT. It encodes CASSTGLAATDTQYF.

The chain links TRBV6-6 to TRBJ2-7, with 7 bases fitting TRBD1. With V trimmed by 6 bases and J by 0 bases, 8 bases remained unmatched. The CDR3 contains 15 residues. Germline loops: CDR1 MNHNY, CDR2 SVGAGI (reference sequence). The CDR3 nucleotides read TGTGCCAGCAGGCCGGGACAGTTAAGCTCCTACGAGCAGTACTTC. It translates to CASRPGQLSSYEQYF.

A few counts support this clonotype. The chain carries TRBV20-1 and TRBJ2-7; tentatively, D is TRBD1 (7 bases). This CDR3 region has 17 residues. The germline V and J ends were trimmed by 2 bases and 1 base, with 21 bases remaining between them. Germline V gives CDR1 DFQATT, CDR2 SNEGSKA (reference sequence). CDR3 loop: CSARHNPGQGGSYEQYF. The CDR3 bases are TGCAGTGCTAGACACAACCCCGGGCAGGGGGGATCCTACGAGCAGTACTTC.

This clonotype was seen a single time. CDR3 protein: CSAHRTSGSREQFF. The CDR3 DNA follows: TGCAGTGCTCACCGGACTAGCGGGAGTCGTGAGCAGTTCTTC. This chain connects TRBV20-1 to TRBJ2-1, with TRBD2 matching over 13 bases. Germline CDR1 DFQATT, CDR2 SNEGSKA (reference sequence). The CDR3 is 14 amino acids. J was trimmed by 9 bases and V by 5 bases; bases with no gene match: 7.

The genes are TRBV28 and TRBJ2-3; maybe TRBD2 (5 bases). V lost 8 bases to trimming and J lost 4 bases, with 16 bases between them. CDR3 size: 14 residues. Germline V lookup: CDR1 MDHEN, CDR2 SYDVKM. For the CDR3, the DNA is TGTGCCAGCGTACCGTCCGGGCGGGCAGATACGCAGTATTTT. Protein sequence: CASVPSGRADTQYF.

This rearrangement joins TRBV27 to TRBJ2-2; the D is unclear. Looked up from germline, CDR1 is MNHEY and CDR2 is SMNVEV (reference sequence). V was shortened by 0 bases and J by 2 bases, with 4 bases between the two germline ends. The CDR3 extends over 14 amino acids. The CDR3 spells CASSLSLNTGELFF. Written as DNA, the CDR3 is TGTGCCAGCAGTTTATCCTTAAACACCGGGGAGCTGTTTTTT.

The chain's CDR3 is CASSAGVSPLHF. In DNA form, the CDR3 reads TGTGCCAGCAGCGCAGGGGTATCACCCCTCCACTTT. The rearrangement joins TRBV13 to TRBJ1-6, with D possibly TRBD1 on 6 matching bases. Germline CDR1 and CDR2: PRHDT and FYEKMQ (reference sequence). This CDR3 has 12 residues. V lost 5 bases and J lost 10, with 9 bases in between.

The chain carries TRBV29-1 and TRBJ2-7; TRBD1 is a possible D gene (6 bases). CDR1 and CDR2 (germline): SQVTM, ANQGSEA. Trimming cost V 2 bases and J 0 bases, with 14 bases left between them. CDR3 length equals 15 residues. The CDR3 DNA reads as TGCAGCGTTGAACGTCCGAGGGGACACTCCTACGAGCAGTACTTC. Its protein product is CSVERPRGHSYEQYF.

The J gene is TRBJ2-1, the V gene TRBV20-1; D might be TRBD2 (6 bases). The end of the DNA aligns better with TRBJ2-7, so the J call may be wrong. Germline V CDR1 and CDR2: DFQATT, SNEGSKA (reference sequence). CDR3 length equals 15 residues. The DNA for the CDR3 is TGCAGTGCTAGAGATCGGAGCGGGCCCTACAATGAGCAGTACTTC. Translation gives CSARDRSGPYNEQYF.